One and the same sample provided the 13 T cell receptor beta chains below, sequenced in a study of blood T cell repertoires in COVID-19. Data came from immunoSEQ multiplex PCR; TCRdb stores just in-frame clones and leaves some out. The table records a few hundred thousand clones, approximately 88% of them present only once. Specimen: peripheral blood. Receptors were obtained from a woman aged 25 to 45 with acute or convalescent COVID-19.

This clone was counted only a few times. V is TRBV9 and J is TRBJ2-7; possibly TRBD1 for D (6 bases). The V end was cut by 0 bases, the J end by 5 bases, with 15 bases between. Germline values: CDR1 SGDLS, CDR2 YYNGEE. This CDR3 has 15 amino acids. CDR3 nucleotide sequence: TGTGCCAGCAGCGTAGCTGCAGGGGAAGCCCACGAGCAGTACTTC. The encoded protein is CASSVAAGEAHEQYF.

The V and J genes are TRBV7-2 and TRBJ1-5, with D unresolved. V lost 1 base to trimming and J lost 1 base, with 11 bases between them. The CDR3 spans 16 residues. In germline, CDR1 is SGHTA, CDR2 FQGNSA. The CDR3 nucleotides are TGTGCCAGCAGCTTAGGGGCAGACCGAAGCAATCAGCCCCAGCATTTT. This sequence encodes CASSLGADRSNQPQHF.

This chain uses TRBV7-2 with TRBJ1-2; the D is unclear. Trimming removed 5 bases from V and 3 bases from J, with 10 bases in between. Germline loops: CDR1 SGHTA, CDR2 FQGNSA. The length of the CDR3 is 13 residues. The CDR3 here is CASSPGIDYGYTF. CDR3 nucleotide sequence: TGTGCCAGCAGCCCCGGGATAGACTATGGCTACACCTTC.

This chain uses TRBV7-2 with TRBJ2-7; 11 nucleotides align to TRBD2. The CDR3 runs 13 residues. From germline, CDR1 is SGHTA and CDR2 FQGNSA. The V gene end was trimmed by 7 bases and the J gene end by 6 bases; junction bases not matched to a gene: 5. This chain's CDR3 is CASNFGTSGEQYF. CDR3 bases: TGTGCCAGCAACTTCGGGACTAGCGGCGAGCAGTACTTC.

V and J are TRBV7-9 and TRBJ1-1, with D possibly TRBD1 on 5 matching bases. Trimming left V 5 bases short and J 7 bases short, with 8 bases between. The V gene's germline CDR1 is SEHNR and CDR2 FQNEAQ (reference sequence). The CDR3 is 11 amino acids. The CDR3 region is CASSRTGEAFF. The CDR3 DNA reads TGTGCCAGCAGCCGTACAGGTGAAGCTTTCTTT.

The V call is TRBV5-1, the J call TRBJ2-7; TRBD2 agrees at 12 bases. Germline V lookup: CDR1 SGHRS, CDR2 YFSETQ. V shed 3 bases, J shed 2 bases, and the junction held 6 bases outside the gene matches. The CDR3 is 16 residues long. Here the CDR3 DNA reads TGCGCCAGCAGCTCGGGACTAGCGGGTGTCCCCTACGAGCAGTACTTC. Translation: CASSSGLAGVPYEQYF.

The chain recombines TRBV21-1 with TRBJ1-2. TRBV21-1 is a documented pseudogene. CDR3 length equals 18 residues. The CDR3 reads CASSKGKGTYFFNYGYTF. CDR3 bases: TGTGCCAGCAGCAAAGGGAAAGGGACTTACTTCTTTAACTATGGCTACACCTTC.

The genes are TRBV3-1 (or the pseudogene TRBV3-2) and TRBJ2-7; D is unclear. V was pared by 11 bases and J by 12 bases, with 11 bases between. The CDR3 is made up of 8 amino acids. CDR1 and CDR2 from the germline V gene are LGHDT and YNNKEL (reference sequence). CDR3 DNA sequence: TGTGCCCCGCCGCCCGGGTACTTC. Protein product: CAPPPGYF.

This clone came up once. This chain links TRBV19 with TRBJ1-1; a weak D match, TRBD1 (5 bases). V dropped 3 bases and J dropped 10 bases, with 21 bases sitting between them. The CDR3 contains 15 residues. Germline assignment: CDR1 LNHDA and CDR2 SQIVND (reference sequence). CDR3 residues: CASSIKLQGGLGAFF. CDR3 coding DNA: TGTGCCAGTAGTATTAAGCTTCAGGGTGGGTTAGGAGCTTTCTTT.

The chain uses TRBV14 and TRBJ2-2; D gene ambiguous. Germline V CDR1 and CDR2: SGHDN, FVKESK. The CDR3 has 14 residues. Trimming cost V 1 base and J 5 bases, with 8 bases left between them. The DNA for the CDR3 is TGTGCCAGCAGCCAAGTCGGTTCGACCGGGGAGCTGTTTTTT. It specifies CASSQVGSTGELFF. The complete variable domain, with remaining parts taken from reference TRBV14 and TRBJ2-2, reads EAGVTQFPSHSVIEKGQTVTLRCDPISGHDNLYWYRRVMGKEIKFLLHFVKESKQDESGMPNNRFLAERTGGTYSTLKVQPAELEDSGVYFCASSQVGSTGELFFGEGSRLTVL.

The J gene is TRBJ1-5, the V gene TRBV19, with D tentatively TRBD1 (6 bases). There are 13 residues in the CDR3. Germline V gene data show CDR1 as LNHDA and CDR2 as SQIVND (reference sequence). Trimming pared 10 bases from V and 8 bases from J, leaving 18 bases between. CDR3 loop: CATWGGRIKPQHF. The CDR3 DNA sequence: TGTGCCACGTGGGGGGGGCGGATTAAGCCCCAGCATTTT.

The chain links TRBV27 to TRBJ2-7; 7 positions match TRBD1. After removal of 5 bases from V and 3 bases from J, the junction contained 4 bases not matched to a gene. CDR3 length: 13 amino acids. CDR1 is MNHEY and CDR2 is SMNVEV in the germline V gene (reference sequence). CDR3 DNA: TGTGCCAGCAGTACGGGACAGTACTACGAGCAGTACTTC. Its protein product is CASSTGQYYEQYF.

The CDR3 DNA sequence: TGCAGCGTTGAAAAATCCGGCTCCTACGAGCAGTACTTC. Its protein product is CSVEKSGSYEQYF. V and J are TRBV29-1 and TRBJ2-7; D is uncertain. The germline CDR1 and CDR2 sequences are SQVTM and ANQGSEA. V was trimmed by 2 bases and J by 0 bases, leaving 8 bases between them. The CDR3 has 13 amino acids.